This TCR beta chain originates from a study of PD-1 blockade in classical Hodgkin lymphoma. Whole-study results and caveats: Those patients who began receiving nivolumab less than 1 year after ASCT had lower diversity, and they were excluded.

Time point reported: cycle 4 day 1 (C4D1), after 6 weeks of nivolumab. Each patient's relapse followed autologous stem cell transplantation, and brentuximab vedotin exposure varied. TCRdb keeps only in-frame clones here, not all; method: immunoSEQ multiplex PCR. The profile shows approximately 25,000 clones, approximately 72% of them singletons. V lost 6 bases to trimming and J lost 4 bases, with 18 bases between them. Germline CDR1 reads MDHEN; CDR2 reads SYDVKM. CDR3 length: 15 amino acids. This clone was observed once. Its antigen is still unknown. The clonotype originates from a human donor with classical Hodgkin lymphoma. This chain connects TRBV28 to TRBJ1-1; D is possibly TRBD1 (5 bases). The input for sequencing was peripheral blood mononuclear cells (PBMCs), taken before the fourth cycle of nivolumab. The CDR3 loop is CASSPPQGFGTEAFF. For the CDR3, the DNA is TGTGCCAGCAGCCCCCCCCAGGGTTTTGGCACTGAAGCTTTCTTT.